These T cell receptor beta chains were read from a single sample in a study of T-cell reconstitution after alpha-beta-depleted transplantation in children. TCRdb redid the calling of the PCR reads with MiXCR, one entry per CDR3 protein. The repertoire consists of almost 250,000 distinct CDR3 sequences, with roughly 23% occurring once and the leading ten covering about 2.6%. The sequencing used PBMCs, collected before TCRalphabeta/CD19-depleted stem cell transplant. These receptors all stem from a girl aged 2-10 years with Fanconi anemia, due to receive a stem cell transplant. CDR3s include the opening cysteine and the closing phenylalanine or tryptophan. D genes are given only for firm matches. Not every row has a clone size; where given, it reads once, few, many or a size class.

TRBD1	TRBV9	TRBJ2-1	15	-	TGTGCCAGCAGCGTAGGGACAGGGGGTGGGAATGAGCAGTTCTTC	CASSVGTGGGNEQFF
-	TRBV6-5	TRBJ1-1	13	-	TGTGCCAGCAGTTACTCGGTGAACACTGAAGCTTTCTTT	CASSYSVNTEAFF
-	TRBV2	TRBJ1-1	12	-	TGTGCCAGCAGTTTTACCGTCAGTGAAGCTTTCTTT	CASSFTVSEAFF
TRBD2	TRBV5-1	TRBJ2-5	15	many	TGCGCCAGCAGGGCTAGCGGGGGCCTACAAGAGACCCAGTACTTC	CASRASGGLQETQYF
TRBD1	TRBV5-1	TRBJ2-7	14	once	TGCGCCAGCAGCTTCCGACAGGGGAACTACGAGCAGTACTTC	CASSFRQGNYEQYF
-	TRBV29-1	TRBJ2-7	14	few	TGCAGCGTTGTTTTGAACAGGGAACTCTACGAGCAGTACTTC	CSVVLNRELYEQYF
TRBD2	TRBV7-9	TRBJ2-3	17	-	TGTGCCAGCAGCTTATTCGTCACTAGCGGGGGATTAGATACGCAGTATTTT	CASSLFVTSGGLDTQYF
TRBD1	TRBV29-1	TRBJ2-3	14	-	TGCAGCGTTGTAGGGACAGGGGTACCGGATACGCAGTATTTT	CSVVGTGVPDTQYF
-	TRBV28	TRBJ2-6	16	many	TGTGCCAGCAGTCAGGGACCCCCGGGGGGGGCCAACGTCCTGACTTTC	CASSQGPPGGANVLTF
-	TRBV9	TRBJ2-1	16	-	TGTGCCAGCAGCGTAGATGCCCTTGTAACGTTCGATGAGCAGTTCTTC	CASSVDALVTFDEQFF
TRBD1	TRBV6-5	TRBJ2-2	15	many	TGTGCCAGCAGTTACGGGACAGCGAACACCGGGGAGCTGTTTTTT	CASSYGTANTGELFF
TRBD2	TRBV28	TRBJ2-1	16	-	TGTGCCAGCAGTTTACACCTAGCGGGAGGGGCTAATGAGCAGTTCTTC	CASSLHLAGGANEQFF
-	TRBV2	TRBJ2-1	15	-	TGTGCCAGCAGCCAAGGACTGGGTAGGCTGAATGAGCAGTTCTTC	CASSQGLGRLNEQFF
TRBD2	TRBV7-3	TRBJ2-1	17	few	TGTGCCAGCAGCTTATGGCGGGAGGTAACCCACTACAATGAGCAGTTCTTC	CASSLWREVTHYNEQFF
-	TRBV28	TRBJ1-5	14	few	TGTGCCAGCACCCCCCTAAAGGGGGGACAGCCCCAGCATTTT	CASTPLKGGQPQHF
-	TRBV9	TRBJ2-3	14	many	TGTGCCAGCAGCGTTGGCTGGCCCACAGATACGCAGTATTTT	CASSVGWPTDTQYF
-	TRBV4-2	TRBJ1-2	14	-	TGTGCCAGCAGCCAGTACAGTTTACCCTATGGCTACACCTTC	CASSQYSLPYGYTF
-	TRBV4-2	TRBJ1-2	16	-	TGTGCCAGCAGCCAAGTGGGCAGTGCTACTAACTATGGCTACACCTTC	CASSQVGSATNYGYTF
-	TRBV29-1	TRBJ2-2	14	-	TGCAGCGGCTTTGACGGGACCAACACCGGGGAGCTGTTTTTT	CSGFDGTNTGELFF
-	TRBV7-6	TRBJ2-3	15	once	TGTGCCAGCAGCTCAGGGCGGGACCGCACAGATACGCAGTATTTT	CASSSGRDRTDTQYF
-	TRBV7-3	TRBJ2-3	14	few	TGTGCCAGCAGCTTAAACAGGGTGCCAGATACGCAGTATTTT	CASSLNRVPDTQYF
-	TRBV11-2	TRBJ1-2	16	-	TGTGCCAGCAGCTTAGGACGAGTAAAGGCTAACTATGGCTACACCTTC	CASSLGRVKANYGYTF
TRBD2	TRBV6-5	TRBJ2-3	17	many	TGTGCCAGCAGCCCCACTAGCGGGGGGGCCGGGACAGATACGCAGTATTTT	CASSPTSGGAGTDTQYF
TRBD1	TRBV12-3/TRBV12-4	TRBJ2-1	15	many	TGTGCCAGCAGTTTCCTAGGACAGGGGGGCAATGAGCAGTTCTTC	CASSFLGQGGNEQFF
-	TRBV5-1	TRBJ2-7	13	many	TGCGCCAGCAGCGAGGACCCTACCTACGAGCAGTACTTC	CASSEDPTYEQYF
-	TRBV7-6	TRBJ2-7	13	-	TGTGCCAGCAGCTTAACGGCTAGCGTCGAGCAGTACTTC	CASSLTASVEQYF
-	TRBV5-1	TRBJ2-6	16	many	TGCGCCAGCAGCTTAGGCCAAAACTCTGGGGCCAACGTCCTGACTTTC	CASSLGQNSGANVLTF
-	TRBV9	TRBJ2-2	14	many	TGTGCCAGCCAGGCCGGGACTCACACCGGGGAGCTGTTTTTT	CASQAGTHTGELFF
-	TRBV4-2	TRBJ2-7	16	many	TGTGCCAGCAGCCAAGAGAACCTGGCGCCGCTCTACGAGCAGTACTTC	CASSQENLAPLYEQYF
TRBD1	TRBV20-1	TRBJ2-7	13	-	TGCAGTGCTAGACGCCCGGACAGGGGGAAAAAGTACTTC	CSARRPDRGKKYF
-	TRBV29-1	TRBJ2-1	14	-	TGCAGCGTTGGACCGGCCCGAGAGTACAATGAGCAGTTCTTC	CSVGPAREYNEQFF
-	TRBV20-1	TRBJ1-6	17	-	TGCAGTGCCCCAGACCACATTGGATACCCGTATAATTCACCCCTCCACTTT	CSAPDHIGYPYNSPLHF
-	TRBV12-3/TRBV12-4	TRBJ2-1	13	many	TGTGCCAGCAGTTTAGACAGTGTCAATGAGCAGTTCTTC	CASSLDSVNEQFF
TRBD2	TRBV7-2	TRBJ2-3	16	-	TGTGCCAGCAGCTTCGCACTAGCGGCATCCACAGATACGCAGTATTTT	CASSFALAASTDTQYF
-	TRBV10-3	TRBJ2-3	15	many	TGTGCCATCAGTGTAGGCGTCCTATCCACAGATACGCAGTATTTT	CAISVGVLSTDTQYF
-	TRBV29-1	TRBJ2-1	13	many	TGCAGCGTTGCCCCATTACCTTACAATGAGCAGTTCTTC	CSVAPLPYNEQFF
-	TRBV28	TRBJ2-7	14	many	TGTGCCAGCAGCCTCTTTAGGACAACCTACGAGCAGTACTTC	CASSLFRTTYEQYF
-	TRBV6-5	TRBJ2-2	12	-	TGTGCCAGCAGTTACAATGGGGGGTGGCTGTTTTTT	CASSYNGGWLFF
TRBD1	TRBV18	TRBJ2-7	14	many	TGTGCCAGCTCACCAGGGACAGGGTCCTACGAGCAGTACTTC	CASSPGTGSYEQYF
-	TRBV20-1	TRBJ2-3	14	many	TGCAGTGCTAGCCCCGCGGGGTCCCCAGATACGCAGTATTTT	CSASPAGSPDTQYF
TRBD1	TRBV7-9	TRBJ2-5	14	few	TGTGCCAGCAGCTTGCTGACAGGGGTGGAGACCCAGTACTTC	CASSLLTGVETQYF
-	TRBV25-1	TRBJ2-3	18	-	TGTGCCAGCAGTGAACAGTGCCAGGGACCCTACTGCACAGATACGCAGTATTTT	CASSEQCQGPYCTDTQYF
-	TRBV12-3/TRBV12-4	TRBJ2-2	16	many	TGTGCCAGCAGTCCCTGGGGCAGGGGAAACACCGGGGAGCTGTTTTTT	CASSPWGRGNTGELFF
-	TRBV6-5	TRBJ2-5	15	-	TGTGCCAGCAGTTCGTTACAGGTTGGACAAGAGACCCAGTACTTC	CASSSLQVGQETQYF
TRBD1	TRBV20-1	TRBJ2-5	15	-	TGCAGTGCTAGAGAAGAGGACAGGGGCCAAGAGACCCAGTACTTC	CSAREEDRGQETQYF
TRBD2	TRBV4-2	TRBJ2-3	18	-	TGTGCCAGCAGCCAGTCGAGTAGCGGGGGCTGGGGCACAGATACGCAGTATTTT	CASSQSSSGGWGTDTQYF
TRBD2	TRBV6-5	TRBJ2-1	16	many	TGTGCCAGCAGTTACTCAGCTAGCGGGGGGTCTAATGAGCAGTTCTTC	CASSYSASGGSNEQFF
-	TRBV29-1	TRBJ1-1	12	-	TGCAGCGTTGGCAGGGTGAACACTGAAGCTTTCTTT	CSVGRVNTEAFF
TRBD1	TRBV4-2	TRBJ2-1	16	-	TGTGCCAGCAGCTACGGGACAGGGCAAAGAGGCAATGAGCAGTTCTTC	CASSYGTGQRGNEQFF
TRBD2	TRBV20-1	TRBJ2-3	14	-	TGCAGTTGGATGCGGACTAGCGGGGCAGATACGCAGTATTTT	CSWMRTSGADTQYF